The 31 T cell receptor beta chains listed next were all sequenced from one sample in a study of CD8+CD57+ T cells in acquired aplastic anemia. Genomic DNA templated the TCR beta VDJ and CDR3 profiling. From the reads, TCRdb called clonotypes with MiXCR, one entry per CDR3 protein. The sample shows about 210,000 distinct CDR3 sequences, 61% of them seen only once. The sample was sorted CD4+, CD8+, or CD8+CD57+ T cells (not recorded which) from PBMCs. The receptor set was obtained from a human donor in good health.

This clonotype was recorded at least ten times. The V call is TRBV7-9, the J call TRBJ2-7; D remains unclear. Germline CDR1 is SEHNR and CDR2 is FQNEAQ (reference sequence). The CDR3 is 12 amino acids. Between the trimmed V and J ends, which lost 0 bases and 10 bases, there was a span of 10 bases. The CDR3 is CASSLALGDQYF. In DNA form, the CDR3 reads TGTGCCAGCAGCTTAGCGCTTGGGGATCAGTACTTC.

The V and J genes are TRBV20-1 and TRBJ2-3; 12 nucleotides match TRBD1. The CDR3 has 15 amino acids. J was trimmed by 5 bases and V by 3 bases; bases with no gene match: 6. Germline V gene data show CDR1 as DFQATT and CDR2 as SNEGSKA (reference sequence). The DNA for the CDR3 is TGCAGTGCTAGGGGGGACAGGGGGCATGGAGATACGCAGTATTTT. Its protein product is CSARGDRGHGDTQYF.

This clonotype was counted at least ten times. The chain links TRBV19 to TRBJ1-1; TRBD1 might be the D (5 bases). The V gene's germline CDR1 is LNHDA and CDR2 SQIVND (reference sequence). The CDR3 runs to 12 residues. Trimming shortened V by 7 bases and J by 5 bases, and 11 bases separated the two germline ends. The CDR3 region is CASMPGQTEAFF. The CDR3 DNA sequence: TGTGCCAGTATGCCAGGGCAGACTGAAGCTTTCTTT.

The chain carries TRBV4-2 and TRBJ1-2; 10 nucleotides align to TRBD1. The length of the CDR3 is 16 residues. Germline V gene data show CDR1 as LGHNA and CDR2 as YNFKEQ. Germline trimming cut 0 bases from V and 8 bases from J; bases unmatched to any gene: 9. The CDR3 DNA follows: TGTGCCAGCAGCCAAGATCGGACAGGGGGTTTCTTCGGCTACACCTTC. Translated, it gives CASSQDRTGGFFGYTF.

CDR3 coding DNA: TGTGCCAGCACCTCTGGCGAGTGGAACACTGAAGCTTTCTTT. It is translated as CASTSGEWNTEAFF. This chain links TRBV6-1 with TRBJ1-1; D remains unclear. From germline, CDR1 is MNHNS and CDR2 SASEGT. This CDR3 is 14 amino acids long. The V gene lost 7 bases and the J gene lost 1 base, with 13 bases spanning the gap.

This clonotype appeared many times. The V and J genes are TRBV6-5 and TRBJ2-7; the D is unclear. CDR3 length: 13 amino acids. Trimming took off 5 bases at V and 2 bases at J, with 10 bases between the two ends. The germline V gene encodes CDR1 MNHEY and CDR2 SVGAGI. DNA of the CDR3: TGTGCCAGCAGTCCAGACGGAACCTACGAGCAGTACTTC. Translating gives CASSPDGTYEQYF.

This clonotype was detected a few times. V is TRBV11-2 and J is TRBJ2-7; weak D call: TRBD1 (6 bases). This CDR3 is 14 amino acids long. V lost 5 bases and J 2 bases, leaving 13 bases between the germline ends. Germline CDR1 reads SGHAT; CDR2 reads FQNNGV. This CDR3 is CASSLQTGTYEQYF. CDR3 DNA sequence: TGTGCCAGCAGCCTCCAGACAGGCACCTACGAGCAGTACTTC.

There are a few counts of this clonotype. This chain links TRBV7-9 with TRBJ1-6; D is uncertain. The CDR3 is made up of 16 amino acids. Germline assignment: CDR1 SEHNR and CDR2 FQNEAQ (reference sequence). Trimming pared 3 bases from V and 10 bases from J, leaving 19 bases between. The CDR3 coding sequence is TGTGCCAGCAGCTTGCGCGACGGGCCTCCGGGCTCACCCCTCCACTTT. Encoded protein: CASSLRDGPPGSPLHF. The whole variable domain, remainder taken from reference TRBV7-9 and TRBJ1-6, is DTGVSQNPRHKITKRGQNVTFRCDPISEHNRLYWYRQTLGQGPEFLTYFQNEAQLEKSRLLSDRFSAERPKGSFSTLEIQRTEQGDSAMYLCASSLRDGPPGSPLHFGNGTRLTVT.

The rearrangement joins TRBV19 to TRBJ1-5; D gene ambiguous. CDR1 and CDR2 from the germline V gene are LNHDA and SQIVND (reference sequence). Between the trimmed V and J ends, which lost 3 bases and 3 bases, there was a span of 12 bases. This CDR3 is 15 amino acids long. CDR3 amino acids: CASSMDASNNQPQHF. The DNA of the CDR3 is TGTGCCAGTAGTATGGACGCTTCGAACAATCAGCCCCAGCATTTT. Combining the CDR3 with reference TRBV19 and TRBJ1-5 gives the whole variable domain DGGITQSPKYLFRKEGQNVTLSCEQNLNHDAMYWYRQDPGQGLRLIYYSQIVNDFQKGDIAEGYSVSREKKESFPLTVTSAQKNPTAFYLCASSMDASNNQPQHFGDGTRLSIL.

This clonotype showed up just a few times. The V call is TRBV29-1, the J call TRBJ2-7; 9 bases are a match to TRBD1. The CDR3 has 13 residues. Germline lookup yields CDR1 SQVTM and CDR2 ANQGSEA. The chain's CDR3 is CSARDRVIYEQYF. The CDR3, as DNA: TGCAGTGCTAGGGACAGGGTTATCTACGAGCAGTACTTC.

This clonotype was observed once. A junction boundary mismatches the germline segment, possibly from a read error. The V gene is TRBV20-1, the J gene TRBJ2-7; D uncertain. CDR1 is DFQATT, CDR2 SNEGSKA, per germline (reference sequence). The CDR3 covers 11 residues. The CDR3 nucleotides read TGCAGTGCTAGAGATCAAGACAACGCAGGCTTC. It encodes CSARDQDNAGF.

V is TRBV10-3 and J is TRBJ2-5; 7 bases align to TRBD1. Trimming took 6 bases from V and 7 from J; bases not matched to a gene: 11. The CDR3 length is 14 residues. The germline V gene has CDR1 ENHRY and CDR2 SYGVKD. The CDR3 DNA follows: TGTGCCATCAGATCAACCGGGACAGAAGGGACCCAGTACTTC. Translated, it gives CAIRSTGTEGTQYF.

In this sample, this clonotype turned up many times. The chain links TRBV6-2 or TRBV6-3 to TRBJ1-1; D remains unclear. From germline, CDR1 is MNHEY and CDR2 SVGEGT. CDR3 length: 13 amino acids. V lost 6 bases and J 4 bases, leaving 12 bases between the germline ends. The DNA for the CDR3 is TGTGCCAGCAGGGGGTATAAAGCCACTGAAGCTTTCTTT. This translates into CASRGYKATEAFF.

The chain joins TRBV9 to TRBJ1-2; 11 bases are shared with TRBD1. Germline V lookup: CDR1 SGDLS, CDR2 YYNGEE. The ends lost 3 bases at V and 7 bases at J; junction bases unmatched: 11. This CDR3 spans 16 amino acids. The CDR3 nucleotides are TGTGCCAGCAGCGACCTGAGGACAGGGGGCTTAGGTGGCTACACCTTC. Its protein is CASSDLRTGGLGGYTF.

This clonotype was recorded many times. V gene TRBV27 combines with J gene TRBJ2-7, with 7 nucleotides matching TRBD1. The V and J ends lost 8 bases and 3 bases, in that order; junction bases with no gene match: 4. Germline loops: CDR1 MNHEY, CDR2 SMNVEV (reference sequence). This CDR3 comprises 12 residues. DNA for the CDR3: TGTGCCAGCGGACAGGTTGTCTACGAGCAGTACTTC. Protein sequence: CASGQVVYEQYF.

V and J are TRBV9 and TRBJ1-1; D is unclear. V gave up 6 bases and J gave up 8 bases, with 20 bases separating them. The germline gives CDR1 SGDLS, CDR2 YYNGEE. The CDR3 is 14 residues long. The CDR3 nucleotides are TGTGCCAGCACCGAGATCCGCGACATGGAAGAAGCTTTCTTT. Translation: CASTEIRDMEEAFF.

This clonotype was picked up many times. The V and J genes are TRBV12-3 or TRBV12-4 and TRBJ2-1, with TRBD1 as a possible D gene (6 bases). The CDR3 extends over 12 amino acids. The V end was cut by 2 bases, the J end by 9 bases, with 8 bases between. CDR3 DNA sequence: TGTGCCAGCAGTTTAAACAGGGCTGAGCAGTTCTTC. This codes for CASSLNRAEQFF.

In its sample, this clonotype was seen a few times. The V call is TRBV7-9, the J call TRBJ2-3, with TRBD1 matching over 9 bases. The CDR3 is 16 residues long. The germline CDR1 and CDR2 sequences are SEHNR and FQNEAQ (reference sequence). With V trimmed by 2 bases and J by 3 bases, 6 bases remained unmatched. CDR3 region: CASSLRQGEATDTQYF. The CDR3 nucleotides read TGTGCCAGCAGCTTAAGACAGGGGGAGGCTACAGATACGCAGTATTTT.

The V gene is TRBV25-1, the J gene TRBJ1-1; no clear D gene. Germline V lookup: CDR1 MGHDK, CDR2 SYGVNS. There are 13 residues in the CDR3. V gave up 6 bases and J gave up 0 bases, with 8 bases separating them. The CDR3 sequence: CASRREMNTEAFF. In DNA, the CDR3 is TGTGCCAGCAGAAGGGAGATGAACACTGAAGCTTTCTTT.

The V call is TRBV19, the J call TRBJ2-3, with 7 bases that match TRBD1. Germline V lookup: CDR1 LNHDA, CDR2 SQIVND (reference sequence). The junction had 4 bases not matched to a gene; V was cut back by 4 bases and J by 0 bases. The CDR3 is made up of 15 amino acids. DNA for the CDR3: TGTGCCAGTAGTACCCGGGACAGAAGCACAGATACGCAGTATTTT. It encodes CASSTRDRSTDTQYF.

This clonotype was detected ten times or more. The chain links TRBV7-8 to TRBJ1-4, with D maybe TRBD1 (5 bases). Germline CDR1 and CDR2: SGHVS and FQNEAQ. The CDR3 is made up of 14 amino acids. Trimming left V 5 bases short and J 5 bases short, with 12 bases between. CDR3 in amino acids: CASSLGEVNEKLFF. Written as DNA, the CDR3 is TGTGCCAGCAGCCTGGGGGAGGTGAATGAAAAACTGTTTTTT. Filled out from reference TRBV7-8 and TRBJ1-4, the complete variable domain reads GAGVSQSPRYKVAKRGQDVALRCDPISGHVSLFWYQQALGQGPEFLTYFQNEAQLDKSGLPSDRFFAERPEGSVSTLKIQRTQQEDSAVYLCASSLGEVNEKLFFGSGTQLSVL.

This clonotype was counted only a few times. The CDR3 sequence: CASSPAGRMYEQYF. The DNA of the CDR3 is TGTGCCAGCAGCCCCGCGGGACGGATGTACGAGCAGTACTTC. The V and J genes are TRBV7-9 and TRBJ2-7, with D perhaps TRBD2 (6 bases). Germline-derived CDR1 and CDR2 are SEHNR and FQNEAQ (reference sequence). The CDR3 extends over 14 amino acids. Trimming took 5 bases from V and 4 from J, leaving 15 bases between them.

This clonotype turned up a few times. The genes are TRBV7-3 and TRBJ2-2, with TRBD2 identical over 7 bases. The CDR3 spans 14 residues. CDR1 is SGHTA, CDR2 FQGTGA, per germline. The V segment lost 2 bases and the J segment 3 bases; nucleotides outside the gene matches: 0. CDR3 loop: CASSLRGDTGELFF. For the CDR3, the DNA is TGTGCCAGCAGCTTACGGGGGGACACCGGGGAGCTGTTTTTT.

The chain carries TRBV5-5 and TRBJ2-1, with 13 bases fitting TRBD2. The CDR3 is made up of 15 amino acids. Germline V gene data show CDR1 as SGHKS and CDR2 as YYEKEE (reference sequence). V lost 6 bases and J lost 6; bases outside the gene matches: 6. The CDR3 DNA reads TGTGCCAGCACCAAGGGACTAGCGGGGCGCAATGAGCAGTTCTTC. Protein product: CASTKGLAGRNEQFF.

The genes are TRBV25-1 and TRBJ2-5; D could derive from TRBD1 or TRBD2 (5 bases each). Germline V gives CDR1 MGHDK, CDR2 SYGVNS. The CDR3 is made up of 12 amino acids. V gave up 8 bases and J gave up 6 bases, with 13 bases separating them. CDR3 sequence reads: CASAGAGKTQYF. DNA of the CDR3: TGTGCCAGCGCCGGGGCTGGTAAGACCCAGTACTTC.

The table lists this clonotype with many counts. The chain is built from TRBV19 and TRBJ1-1; tentatively, D is TRBD1 (6 bases). V lost 5 bases and J 1 base, leaving 11 bases between the germline ends. This CDR3 contains 14 residues. Per germline, CDR1 LNHDA and CDR2 SQIVND (reference sequence). In DNA form, the CDR3 reads TGTGCCAGTAGTTCTCCGGGACAGAACACTGAAGCTTTCTTT. Encoded protein: CASSSPGQNTEAFF. The variable domain in full, with the rest retrieved from reference TRBV19 and TRBJ1-1, is DGGITQSPKYLFRKEGQNVTLSCEQNLNHDAMYWYRQDPGQGLRLIYYSQIVNDFQKGDIAEGYSVSREKKESFPLTVTSAQKNPTAFYLCASSSPGQNTEAFFGQGTRLTVV.

The V gene is TRBV7-2, the J gene TRBJ2-7; 9 positions match TRBD1. V lost 4 bases and J lost 2; bases outside the gene matches: 6. CDR3 length equals 15 residues. Germline CDR1 and CDR2: SGHTA and FQGNSA. CDR3 sequence reads: CASSSRQGGAYEQYF. The CDR3, as DNA: TGTGCCAGCAGCTCCCGACAGGGGGGAGCCTACGAGCAGTACTTC. Full variable domain (outside the CDR3, taken from reference TRBV7-2 and TRBJ2-7): GAGVSQSPSNKVTEKGKDVELRCDPISGHTALYWYRQSLGQGLEFLIYFQGNSAPDKSGLPSDRFSAERTGGSVSTLTIQRTQQEDSAVYLCASSSRQGGAYEQYFGPGTRLTVT.

This clonotype was observed at least ten times. This sequence joins TRBV19 and TRBJ2-7; TRBD1 agrees at 10 bases. Per the germline V gene, CDR1 is LNHDA and CDR2 is SQIVND (reference sequence). V dropped 4 bases and J dropped 4; count of bases not matched to a gene: 7. This CDR3 contains 15 residues. The CDR3 DNA follows: TGTGCCAGTAGTAGCCGGGACAGGGGCATATACGAGCAGTACTTC. Residues: CASSSRDRGIYEQYF.

In its sample, this clonotype was seen many times. V gene TRBV2 combines with J gene TRBJ1-3, with 7 bases matching TRBD1. The germline gives CDR1 SNHLY, CDR2 FYNNEI. The V gene end was trimmed by 7 bases and the J gene end by 2 bases; junction bases not matched to a gene: 8. This CDR3 is built from 15 residues. The CDR3 sequence: CASTIDRVAGNTIYF. The CDR3, as DNA: TGTGCCAGCACCATAGACAGGGTAGCTGGAAACACCATATATTTT.

This chain joins TRBV2 and TRBJ2-3; 7 bases are a match to TRBD1. Germline V gene lookup returns CDR1 SNHLY and CDR2 FYNNEI. J lost 2 bases, V lost 4 bases, and 3 bases had no gene match. The CDR3 loop spans 14 amino acids. The chain's CDR3 is CASSGQGPTDTQYF. As DNA, the CDR3 is TGTGCCAGCAGTGGACAGGGTCCCACAGATACGCAGTATTTT.

This clonotype was detected a few times. The CDR3 coding sequence is TGTGCCAACGATCCAGAGGGGAGTTTAACTGAAGCTTTCTTT. Translating gives CANDPEGSLTEAFF. V and J are TRBV15 and TRBJ1-1, with D possibly matching TRBD1 (5 bases). Germline-derived CDR1 and CDR2 are LNHNV and YYDKDF (reference sequence). CDR3 length equals 14 residues. Trimming removed 10 bases from V and 5 bases from J, with 20 bases in between.